This T cell receptor (beta chain) was captured by sequencing in a study of OX40 agonist ivuxolimab in advanced cancers. The overall study: The patients' treatment was ivuxolimab, an agonistic anti-OX40 (CD134) antibody.

Germline V gives CDR1 MNHNY, CDR2 SVGAGI (reference sequence). The V end was cut by 4 bases, the J end by 9 bases, with 13 bases between. This CDR3 has 13 amino acids. This clone turned up a few times. Profiling relied on immunoSEQ multiplex PCR, and the TCRdb table lists in-frame clones only, not all of them. The sample holds 30,000 to 45,000 clones, about 80% seen once. The TCR was taken from an adult with an advanced solid tumor such as melanoma, head and neck, liver or kidney cancer. V is TRBV6-6 and J is TRBJ2-1, with D possibly matching TRBD1 (6 bases). The sample in question was CD4+ or CD8+ T cells sorted from blood, obtained in a trial of the OX40 agonist ivuxolimab. Here the CDR3 DNA reads TGTGCCAGCAGTTCCCAGGGGCGACGTGAGCAGTTCTTC. Translated, it gives CASSSQGRREQFF.